This T cell receptor (beta chain) appears in the sequencing data of a study of blood T cell repertoires in COVID-19 (dated by TCRdb to about 2020). Concerning the study at large: Samples from collaborators originated in the United States, Italy and Spain and spanned both the acute and convalescent phases of COVID-19. The prospective study material was composed of cDNA or gDNA derived from T cells, B-cell-depleted T cells, or PBMCs. Subjects who had been exposed to COVID-19, were actively infected with it, or had recovered from it provided the deeply sampled blood TCRbeta repertoires that made up the dataset. The repertoires were made available in a free public database intended to serve as a resource for research on the immune response to SARS-CoV-2. The samples were drawn from the first 160 participants of the ongoing ImmuneRACE study and from over a thousand subjects provided by 6 global collaborators. The sample metadata nearly always contained a de-identified subject ID, COVID-19 status, age in years and sex. Where HLA class I and class II types were available, the types were taken from metadata supplied by the sample provider, not from assay-based typing. Beyond this particular receptor, the publication reports: The amount of clinical and demographic metadata varied by source and participant and was provided uncurated.

Collaborating institutions collected whole blood in K2EDTA tubes following their own protocols. Collaborator samples were shipped for TCRbeta analysis as frozen whole blood, isolated PBMCs, or DNA extracted from either sample type. TCRbeta CDR3 regions were amplified from genomic DNA by means of the immunoSEQ Assay, a bias-controlled multiplex PCR. The original pipeline was this. The number of nucleated cells in each sample was estimated from the amplification of reference gene primers within the assay. Sequence reads were collapsed and filtered to measure the absolute abundance of every unique TCRbeta CDR3 rearrangement. For each sample, productive Simpson clonality was calculated as the square root of Simpson's diversity index over productive rearrangements. Not all clones reach the TCRdb copy of this immuneACCESS table, which keeps in-frame sequences only. Checked studies attribute under half of the gap to unresolved V genes and leave the rest unexplained. The V and J calls and clone size are taken from that table; D and trimming were inferred from the DNA. This sample is represented by about 84,000 clones; around 83% of them were singletons. In total, the top ten clones hold approximately 37% of the sample.

The germline V gene sets CDR1 to SNHLY and CDR2 to FYNNEI. The germline V and J ends show losses of 8 bases and 8 bases respectively, and no gene match explains 13 bases of the junction. The CDR3, from cysteine to phenylalanine, totals 14 residues. Just the 42-base CDR3 DNA is kept, in frame starting at base 1. This clone appeared a single time. Its antigen specificity is not known. No base qualities exist here, and no much larger clone lies one base off it. This TCR came from a man older than 75 with active or convalescent COVID-19. The V and J genes are TRBV2 and TRBJ1-2; 8 bases in the junction line up with TRBD1. Sequencing was carried out using peripheral blood. The CDR3 reads as follows: CASAGQGEAQGYTF. Read as DNA, the sequence is TGTGCCAGCGCCGGACAGGGAGAGGCGCAGGGCTACACCTTC.